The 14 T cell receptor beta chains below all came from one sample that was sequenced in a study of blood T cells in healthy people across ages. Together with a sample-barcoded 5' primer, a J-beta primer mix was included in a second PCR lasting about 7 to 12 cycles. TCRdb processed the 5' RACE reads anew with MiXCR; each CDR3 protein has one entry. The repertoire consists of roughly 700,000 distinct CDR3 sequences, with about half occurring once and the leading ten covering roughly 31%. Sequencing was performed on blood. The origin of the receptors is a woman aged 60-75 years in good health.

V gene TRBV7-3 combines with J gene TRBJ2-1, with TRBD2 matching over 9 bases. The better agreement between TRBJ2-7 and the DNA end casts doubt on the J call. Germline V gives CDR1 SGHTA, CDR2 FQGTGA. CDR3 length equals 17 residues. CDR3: CASSLMSLTSGYNEQYF. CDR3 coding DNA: TGTGCCAGCAGCTTAATGTCCTTGACTAGCGGTTACAATGAGCAGTACTTC.

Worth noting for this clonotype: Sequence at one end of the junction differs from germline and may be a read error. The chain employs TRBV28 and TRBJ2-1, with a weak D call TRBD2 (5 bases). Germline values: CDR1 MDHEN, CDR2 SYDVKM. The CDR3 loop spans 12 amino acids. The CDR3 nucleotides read TGTGCCAGCGAGGGCGGGTACAACGAGCAGTTCTTC. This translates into CASEGGYNEQFF.

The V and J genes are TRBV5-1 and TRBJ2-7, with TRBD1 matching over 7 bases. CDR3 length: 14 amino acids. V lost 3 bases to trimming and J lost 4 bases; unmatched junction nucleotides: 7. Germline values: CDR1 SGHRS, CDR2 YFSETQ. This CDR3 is CASSSTGKKYEQYF. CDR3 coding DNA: TGCGCCAGCAGCTCGACAGGGAAAAAGTACGAGCAGTACTTC. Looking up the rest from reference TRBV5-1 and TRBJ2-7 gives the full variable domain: KAGVTQTPRYLIKTRGQQVTLSCSPISGHRSVSWYQQTPGQGLQFLFEYFSETQRNKGNFPGRFSGRQFSNSRSEMNVSTLELGDSALYLCASSSTGKKYEQYFGPGTRLTVT.

CDR3: CSVEEPGSPDEQYF. CDR3 nucleotide sequence: TGCAGCGTTGAAGAACCGGGATCCCCTGACGAGCAGTACTTC. The chain links TRBV29-1 to TRBJ2-4, with D perhaps TRBD2 (5 bases). The DNA end is more similar to TRBJ2-7, so the J call may be wrong. Per the germline V gene, CDR1 is SQVTM and CDR2 is ANQGSEA. The CDR3 contains 14 residues.

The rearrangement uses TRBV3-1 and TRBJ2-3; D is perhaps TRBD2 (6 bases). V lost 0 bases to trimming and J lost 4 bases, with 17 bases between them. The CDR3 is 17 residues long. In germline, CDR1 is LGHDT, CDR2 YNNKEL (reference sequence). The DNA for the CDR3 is TGTGCCAGCAGCCAAGATCAGAGGCGGGATAGCTCAGATACGCAGTATTTT. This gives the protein CASSQDQRRDSSDTQYF.

The CDR3 DNA is TGTGCCAGCAGCTTATTTCTAGCGGGAGGAACGAATGAGCAGTTCTTC. Its protein product is CASSLFLAGGTNEQFF. This sequence joins TRBV11-2 and TRBJ2-1; 11 bases are a match to TRBD2. CDR3 length: 16 amino acids. Germline loops: CDR1 SGHAT, CDR2 FQNNGV. The ends lost 2 bases at V and 7 bases at J; junction bases unmatched: 7.

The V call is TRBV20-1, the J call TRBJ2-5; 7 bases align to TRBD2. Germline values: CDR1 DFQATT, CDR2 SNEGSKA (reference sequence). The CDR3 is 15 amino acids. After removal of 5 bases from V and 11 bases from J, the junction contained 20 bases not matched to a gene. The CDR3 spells CSALAPAGILGEQYF. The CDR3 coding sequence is TGCAGTGCTCTAGCTCCAGCGGGGATCCTCGGAGAGCAGTACTTC.

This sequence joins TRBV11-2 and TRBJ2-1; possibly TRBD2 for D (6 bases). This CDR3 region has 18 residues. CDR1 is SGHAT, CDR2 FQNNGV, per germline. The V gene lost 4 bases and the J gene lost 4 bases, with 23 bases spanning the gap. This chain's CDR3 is CASSSIHRRARGYNEQFF. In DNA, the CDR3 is TGTGCCAGCAGCTCGATCCATAGGAGAGCCCGGGGGTACAATGAGCAGTTCTTC.

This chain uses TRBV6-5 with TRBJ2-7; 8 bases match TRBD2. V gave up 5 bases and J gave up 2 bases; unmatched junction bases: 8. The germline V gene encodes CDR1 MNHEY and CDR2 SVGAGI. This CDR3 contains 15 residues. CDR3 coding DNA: TGTGCCAGCAGTCCTCCGGGACTAGGGACCTACGAGCAGTACTTC. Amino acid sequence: CASSPPGLGTYEQYF.

Written as DNA, the CDR3 is TGCAGTGCTAGAGTCTTGGGGGCTTGGCAGCCCCAGCATTTT. This translates into CSARVLGAWQPQHF. The chain carries TRBV20-1 and TRBJ1-5, with a possible D match to TRBD1 (6 bases). The CDR3 loop spans 14 amino acids. Germline-derived CDR1 and CDR2 are DFQATT and SNEGSKA (reference sequence). Trimming took off 1 base at V and 7 bases at J, with 14 bases between the two ends.

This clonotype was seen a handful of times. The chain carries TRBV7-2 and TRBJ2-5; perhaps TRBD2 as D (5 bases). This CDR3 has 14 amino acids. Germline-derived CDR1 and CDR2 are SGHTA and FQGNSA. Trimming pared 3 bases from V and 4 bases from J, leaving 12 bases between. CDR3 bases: TGTGCCAGCAGCTTGCTAGTGGCGGGAGAGACCCAGTACTTC. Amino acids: CASSLLVAGETQYF.

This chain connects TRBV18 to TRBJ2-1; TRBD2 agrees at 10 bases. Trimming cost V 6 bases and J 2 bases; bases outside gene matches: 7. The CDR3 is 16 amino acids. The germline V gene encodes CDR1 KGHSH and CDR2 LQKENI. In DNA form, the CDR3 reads TGTGCCAGCTCGTCAGGACTAGCGGCAGCCTACAATGAGCAGTTCTTC. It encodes CASSSGLAAAYNEQFF.

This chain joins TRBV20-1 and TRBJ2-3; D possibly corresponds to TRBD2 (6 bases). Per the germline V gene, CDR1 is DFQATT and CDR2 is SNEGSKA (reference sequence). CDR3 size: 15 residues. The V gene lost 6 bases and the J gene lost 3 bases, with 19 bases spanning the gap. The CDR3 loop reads CSAKKLASGTDTQYF. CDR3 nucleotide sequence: TGCAGTGCGAAGAAACTAGCTTCGGGGACAGATACGCAGTATTTT.

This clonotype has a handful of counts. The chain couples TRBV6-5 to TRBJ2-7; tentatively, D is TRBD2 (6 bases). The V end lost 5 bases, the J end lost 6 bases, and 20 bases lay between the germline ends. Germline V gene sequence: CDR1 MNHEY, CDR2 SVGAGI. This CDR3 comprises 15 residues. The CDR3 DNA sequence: TGTGCCAGCAGTGCTAATCCCGGCGTGGGGGGCGAGCAGTACTTC. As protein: CASSANPGVGGEQYF.